The following is a TCR beta chain sequence with its context. Its antigen is as yet unknown. Germline loops: CDR1 SGHNT, CDR2 YYREEE (reference sequence). V trimming: 2 bases; J trimming: 6 bases; junction bases outside the gene matches: 2. The CDR3 is 15 residues long. Sequencing was performed with immunoSEQ multiplex PCR; in TCRdb, only in-frame clones are kept and a portion is missing. The sample holds hundreds of thousands of clones, over 90% seen once. Time point described: blood from clinic visit 5 months post-surgery; TSC patient then seizure free. The data were taken from a study of brain T cells in children with intractable seizures. Study-level findings and limits: Only CDR3 sequence similarity suggested viral specificity, without known HCMV serostatus.

The origin of this receptor is a boy under three years old with tuberous sclerosis and intractable seizures. This specimen was peripheral blood, taken 4 to 5 months after surgery. V usage is TRBV5-4 and J usage is TRBJ2-2; 12 bases line up with TRBD2. This CDR3 is CASSFGTSGSGELFF. The CDR3 DNA is TGTGCCAGCAGCTTCGGGACTAGCGGGTCCGGGGAGCTGTTTTTT.